What follows are 16 T cell receptor beta chains derived from one specimen sequenced in a study of shared clonotypes between healthy human individuals. Terminally differentiated effector memory CD45RA+ cells were excluded by CCR7 positive selection of CD45RO-negative cells. Measured with immunoSEQ multiplex PCR; TCRdb has only the in-frame clones, and not every one. The table has more than 550,000 clones, about 90% seen once. Sequencing used naive CD8+ T cells sorted from blood. The receptor source for this set is a man between 25 and 39 years old in good health.

This clone has more than one count but fewer than ten. This chain connects TRBV7-9 to TRBJ2-7; D perhaps matches TRBD2 (6 bases). CDR1 and CDR2 from the germline V gene are SEHNR and FQNEAQ (reference sequence). This CDR3 comprises 12 residues. The germline V and J ends were trimmed by 5 bases and 3 bases, with 8 bases remaining between them. Here the CDR3 DNA reads TGTGCCAGCAGCCTGACTAGCTACGAGCAGTACTTC. Translation gives CASSLTSYEQYF.

The CDR3 DNA reads as TGTGCCACGCGGGACAGGGGAAACGAGCAGTACTTC. Translating it yields CATRDRGNEQYF. The rearrangement joins TRBV15 to TRBJ2-7; TRBD1 matches at 10 bases. The junction had 4 bases not matched to a gene; V was cut back by 9 bases and J by 5 bases. The CDR3 is made up of 12 amino acids. Germline V CDR1 and CDR2: LNHNV, YYDKDF (reference sequence).

This clone was recorded a few times. The chain combines TRBV7-6 with TRBJ1-5; no reliable D call. The V gene lost 1 base and the J gene lost 6 bases, with 4 bases spanning the gap. Germline CDR1 and CDR2: SGHVS and FNYEAQ. This CDR3 is 12 amino acids long. CDR3 sequence (DNA): TGTGCCAGCAGCTTAGAGGGTCAGCCCCAGCATTTT. It is translated as CASSLEGQPQHF.

This chain links TRBV2 with TRBJ2-3; no clear D. Trimming cost V 3 bases and J 3 bases, with 13 bases left between them. The germline V gene has CDR1 SNHLY and CDR2 FYNNEI. This CDR3 contains 15 residues. The CDR3 nucleotides are TGTGCCAGCAGTGATTTACAGTCTGGGACAGATACGCAGTATTTT. Translated: CASSDLQSGTDTQYF.

The chain couples TRBV7-6 to TRBJ2-7, with D uncertain. The ends were cut back, 6 bases at V and 1 base at J, with 16 bases in the middle. Per the germline V gene, CDR1 is SGHVS and CDR2 is FNYEAQ. The CDR3 is made up of 15 amino acids. The CDR3 sequence is CASSQSGVVSYEQYF. The DNA of the CDR3 is TGTGCCAGCAGTCAAAGTGGTGTAGTTTCCTACGAGCAGTACTTC.

Concerning this clone: Other DNA sequences from this sample encode an identical CDR3 as well. This sequence joins TRBV5-1 and TRBJ2-1; D call uncertain. Trimming stripped 0 bases from V and 10 bases from J, with 5 bases between. The germline V gene has CDR1 SGHRS and CDR2 YFSETQ. The CDR3 totals 11 residues. This CDR3 is CASSLAEEQFF. CDR3 coding DNA: TGCGCCAGCAGCTTGGCGGAGGAGCAGTTCTTC.

The chain is built from TRBV19 and TRBJ2-7; D gene unclear. Germline values: CDR1 LNHDA, CDR2 SQIVND (reference sequence). Trimming shortened V by 2 bases and J by 1 base, and 6 bases separated the two germline ends. The CDR3 consists of 13 residues. Here the CDR3 reads CASSITESYEQYF. DNA of the CDR3: TGTGCCAGTAGTATAACAGAATCCTACGAGCAGTACTTC.

The chain has TRBV11-2 and TRBJ2-1, with D perhaps being TRBD1 or TRBD2 (6 bases each). Germline V gene data show CDR1 as SGHAT and CDR2 as FQNNGV. Trimming left V 1 base short and J 9 bases short, with 7 bases between. The CDR3 is made up of 12 amino acids. CDR3 sequence: CASSLGGAEQFF. The CDR3 DNA is TGTGCCAGCAGCTTAGGGGGGGCTGAGCAGTTCTTC.

This clone was detected once. The chain has TRBV5-1 and TRBJ1-1; D is uncertain. The germline V and J ends were trimmed by 4 bases and 3 bases, with 10 bases remaining between them. From germline, CDR1 is SGHRS and CDR2 YFSETQ. The CDR3 has 13 residues. The CDR3 loop is CASSTYGDTEAFF. In DNA, the CDR3 is TGCGCCAGCAGCACATACGGGGACACTGAAGCTTTCTTT.

The chain couples TRBV28 to TRBJ2-3; possibly TRBD2 for D (6 bases). Trimming pared 2 bases from V and 5 bases from J, leaving 17 bases between. CDR1 and CDR2 from the germline V gene are MDHEN and SYDVKM. The CDR3 is 16 residues long. The CDR3 nucleotides read TGTGCCAGCAGTTTAAGGACGGGAGTGGTTATAGATACGCAGTATTTT. Residues: CASSLRTGVVIDTQYF.

The chain links TRBV7-9 to TRBJ1-2; unclear D gene. V shed 2 bases and J shed 13 bases, with 17 bases lying between them. Germline CDR1 is SEHNR and CDR2 is FQNEAQ (reference sequence). The length of the CDR3 is 13 residues. The CDR3 nucleotides read TGTGCCAGCAGCTTATCTGGCGGGGAGCTTGGCACCTTC. Translated, it gives CASSLSGGELGTF.

The chain recombines TRBV29-1 with TRBJ2-7; no clear D gene. This CDR3 region has 13 residues. Germline assignment: CDR1 SQVTM and CDR2 ANQGSEA. Trimming took 6 bases from V and 0 from J, leaving 12 bases between them. The CDR3 DNA follows: TGCAGCGTATACACTGTTAGCTCCTACGAGCAGTACTTC. Protein sequence: CSVYTVSSYEQYF.

This clone was observed a single time. The genes are TRBV9 and TRBJ2-1; 8 positions agree with TRBD2. Germline CDR1 reads SGDLS; CDR2 reads YYNGEE. Trimming removed 0 bases from V and 7 bases from J; junction bases left unmatched: 3. This CDR3 is built from 14 residues. The CDR3 here is CASSVGGLANEQFF. The CDR3 DNA sequence: TGTGCCAGCAGCGTAGGCGGACTAGCAAATGAGCAGTTCTTC.

The chain carries TRBV7-6 and TRBJ2-5; 10 positions match TRBD2. The ends lost 5 bases at V and 5 bases at J; junction bases unmatched: 14. Germline V gives CDR1 SGHVS, CDR2 FNYEAQ. The CDR3 consists of 17 residues. The CDR3, as DNA: TGTGCCAGCAGCCCGGGGGTTACTAGCGGGATGGGGGAGACCCAGTACTTC. This gives the protein CASSPGVTSGMGETQYF.

In its sample, this clone was seen a few times. The V gene is TRBV27, the J gene TRBJ2-2; no reliable D call. Deletions cut 2 bases from V and 6 bases from J, with 10 bases between. This CDR3 comprises 14 residues. Per germline, CDR1 MNHEY and CDR2 SMNVEV (reference sequence). The DNA of the CDR3 is TGTGCCAGCAGTTTAAGGCCCACTCCCGGGGAGCTGTTTTTT. As protein: CASSLRPTPGELFF.

The chain links TRBV27 to TRBJ2-7; a weak D match, TRBD1 (5 bases). CDR3 length: 15 residues. Germline-derived CDR1 and CDR2 are MNHEY and SMNVEV (reference sequence). Trimming took 2 bases from V and 2 from J, leaving 13 bases between them. CDR3 sequence reads: CASSLTSQAPYEQYF. As DNA, the CDR3 is TGTGCCAGCAGTTTAACCTCACAGGCGCCCTACGAGCAGTACTTC.